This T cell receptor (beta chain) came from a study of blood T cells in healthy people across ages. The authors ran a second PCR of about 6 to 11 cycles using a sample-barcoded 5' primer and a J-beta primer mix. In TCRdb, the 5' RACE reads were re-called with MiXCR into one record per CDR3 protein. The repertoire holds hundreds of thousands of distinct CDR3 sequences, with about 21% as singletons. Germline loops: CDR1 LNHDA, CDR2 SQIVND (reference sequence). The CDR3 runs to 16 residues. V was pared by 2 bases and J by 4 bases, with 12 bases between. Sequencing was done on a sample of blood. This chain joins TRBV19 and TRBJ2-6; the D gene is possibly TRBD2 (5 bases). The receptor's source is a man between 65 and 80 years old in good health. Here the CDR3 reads CASSIYGDPGANVLTF. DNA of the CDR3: TGTGCCAGTAGTATATACGGGGATCCCGGGGCCAACGTCCTGACTTTC.